This T cell receptor (beta chain) was captured in a study of blood T cells in healthy people across ages. The germline V gene encodes CDR1 ENHRY and CDR2 SYGVKD. Germline trimming cut 6 bases from V and 5 bases from J; bases unmatched to any gene: 9. This CDR3 contains 15 residues. Study-wide results and limits: Naive CD4+ cells and diversity were both higher in long-lived donors than in aged donors. Among T cells, TCR beta diversity per million cells dropped roughly linearly as age rose.

Combining a sample-barcoded 5' primer with a J-beta primer mix, a second PCR ran for roughly 6 to 12 cycles. One entry per CDR3 protein, called by TCRdb with MiXCR from the 5' RACE reads. The sample yields fewer than 650,000 distinct CDR3 sequences, over 25% seen once. This clonotype has only a few counts. Its antigen is unknown. These sequences were also reported in another study, on T cells of mothers and their children. As reported in that work: The study obtained over 8 million TCR beta CDR3 reads per mother and some 3 million per child.

The source is a boy aged 2 to 9 in good health. The material sequenced was blood. The V call is TRBV10-3, the J call TRBJ2-2, with 7 bases identical to TRBD2. The CDR3 nucleotides are TGTGCCATCAGAGATATAGCGGGCGGAACCGGGGAGCTGTTTTTT. Amino acid sequence: CAIRDIAGGTGELFF.